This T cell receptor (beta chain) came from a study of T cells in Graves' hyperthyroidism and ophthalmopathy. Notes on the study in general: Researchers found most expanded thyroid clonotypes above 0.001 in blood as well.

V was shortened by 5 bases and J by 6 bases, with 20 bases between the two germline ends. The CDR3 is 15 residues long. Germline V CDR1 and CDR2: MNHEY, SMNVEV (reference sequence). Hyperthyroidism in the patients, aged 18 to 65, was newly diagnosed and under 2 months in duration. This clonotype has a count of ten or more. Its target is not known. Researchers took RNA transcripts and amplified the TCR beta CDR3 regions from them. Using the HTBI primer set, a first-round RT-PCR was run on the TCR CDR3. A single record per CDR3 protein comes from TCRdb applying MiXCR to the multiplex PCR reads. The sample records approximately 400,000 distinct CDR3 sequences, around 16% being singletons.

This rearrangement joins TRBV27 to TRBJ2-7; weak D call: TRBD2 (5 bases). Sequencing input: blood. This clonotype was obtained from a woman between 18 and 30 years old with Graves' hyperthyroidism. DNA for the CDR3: TGTGCCAGCAGTGGTTCCCGGGAATTCCTTTTCGAGCAGTACTTC. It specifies CASSGSREFLFEQYF.